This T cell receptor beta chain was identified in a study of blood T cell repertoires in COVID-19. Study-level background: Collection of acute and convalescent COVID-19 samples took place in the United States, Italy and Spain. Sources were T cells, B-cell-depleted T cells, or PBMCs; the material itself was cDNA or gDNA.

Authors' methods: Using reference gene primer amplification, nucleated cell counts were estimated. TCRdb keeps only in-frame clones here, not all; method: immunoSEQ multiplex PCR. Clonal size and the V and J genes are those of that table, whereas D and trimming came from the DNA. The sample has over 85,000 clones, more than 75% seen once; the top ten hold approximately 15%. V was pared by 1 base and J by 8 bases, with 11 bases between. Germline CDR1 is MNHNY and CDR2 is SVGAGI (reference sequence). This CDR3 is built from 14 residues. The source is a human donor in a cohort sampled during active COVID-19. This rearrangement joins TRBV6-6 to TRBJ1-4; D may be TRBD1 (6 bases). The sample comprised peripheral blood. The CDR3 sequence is CASSYLGGREKLFF. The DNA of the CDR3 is TGTGCCAGCAGTTACTTAGGGGGTCGGGAAAAACTGTTTTTT.